This passage covers 19 T cell receptor beta chains from one sample sequenced in a study of blood T cell repertoires in COVID-19. The method was immunoSEQ multiplex PCR; TCRdb's version includes in-frame clones alone and lacks a portion of them. This sample has 130,000 or so clones, with 86% found just once. Sequenced: peripheral blood. Receptor source: a woman between 65 and 79 years old with COVID-19, enrolled during active disease.

The chain links TRBV30 to TRBJ1-1; possibly TRBD1 for D (6 bases). V lost 5 bases and J 1 base, leaving 14 bases between the germline ends. Per the germline V gene, CDR1 is GTSNPN and CDR2 is SVGIG (reference sequence). The CDR3 is 14 residues long. In nucleotides, the CDR3 is TGTGCCTGGGAAACCGGGACACAGAACACTGAAGCTTTCTTT. It encodes CAWETGTQNTEAFF. Using reference TRBV30 and TRBJ1-1 for the parts outside the CDR3, the full variable domain is SQTIHQWPATLVQPVGSPLSLECTVEGTSNPNLYWYRQAAGRGLQLLFYSVGIGQISSEVPQNLSASRPQDRQFILSSKKLLLSDSGFYLCAWETGTQNTEAFFGQGTRLTVV.

The chain carries TRBV30 and TRBJ1-2, with D possibly being TRBD1 (5 bases). Trimming took off 0 bases at V and 4 bases at J, with 9 bases between the two ends. This CDR3 comprises 13 residues. Germline values: CDR1 GTSNPN, CDR2 SVGIG (reference sequence). The DNA for the CDR3 is TGTGCCTGGAGTGTCGTCAGGGCCTATGGCTACACCTTC. This translates into CAWSVVRAYGYTF.

The chain combines TRBV7-2 with TRBJ1-6; 8 bases line up with TRBD1. Germline-derived CDR1 and CDR2 are SGHTA and FQGNSA. This CDR3 spans 15 amino acids. With V trimmed by 5 bases and J by 7 bases, 7 bases remained unmatched. CDR3 amino acids: CASSQQGEGNSPLHF. As DNA, the CDR3 is TGTGCCAGCAGCCAACAGGGGGAGGGGAATTCACCCCTCCACTTT.

The gene calls are TRBV2 and TRBJ2-5, with TRBD1 identical over 7 bases. Germline trimming cut 3 bases from V and 5 bases from J; bases unmatched to any gene: 12. The germline gives CDR1 SNHLY, CDR2 FYNNEI. The CDR3 loop spans 16 amino acids. CDR3 in amino acids: CASSEGTGALRETQYF. The CDR3 DNA reads as TGTGCCAGCAGTGAGGGAACAGGGGCTCTCAGGGAGACCCAGTACTTC.

Only a few counts were recorded for this clone. V is TRBV11-2 and J is TRBJ1-1; 11 bases agree with TRBD1. The germline V gene encodes CDR1 SGHAT and CDR2 FQNNGV. Trimming removed 5 bases from V and 0 bases from J; junction bases left unmatched: 8. The CDR3 is 17 amino acids. CDR3 sequence: CASSPRTGGGMNTEAFF. CDR3 DNA sequence: TGTGCCAGCAGCCCAAGGACAGGGGGCGGGATGAACACTGAAGCTTTCTTT.

The V call is TRBV19, the J call TRBJ1-2; D unresolved. This CDR3 region has 14 residues. Germline V gives CDR1 LNHDA, CDR2 SQIVND (reference sequence). Trimming removed 3 bases at V and 7 bases at J, with 15 bases between. The CDR3 DNA reads as TGTGCCAGTAGTATTTACGGCGGAGTAGCTGGCTACACCTTC. Protein sequence: CASSIYGGVAGYTF. The variable domain in full, with the rest retrieved from reference TRBV19 and TRBJ1-2, is DGGITQSPKYLFRKEGQNVTLSCEQNLNHDAMYWYRQDPGQGLRLIYYSQIVNDFQKGDIAEGYSVSREKKESFPLTVTSAQKNPTAFYLCASSIYGGVAGYTFGSGTRLTVV.

This clone was counted a single time. The rearrangement links TRBV7-2 to TRBJ1-6; the D is unclear. V lost 4 bases and J 8 bases, leaving 12 bases between the germline ends. The CDR3 consists of 14 residues. Germline assignment: CDR1 SGHTA and CDR2 FQGNSA. Here the CDR3 DNA reads TGTGCCAGCAGCTCAACCGAAGCCTATTCACCCCTCCACTTT. This translates into CASSSTEAYSPLHF.

The chain links TRBV3-1 (or the pseudogene TRBV3-2) to TRBJ1-2; TRBD1 agrees at 7 bases. The germline V gene has CDR1 LGHDT and CDR2 YNNKEL (reference sequence). Trimming removed 1 base from V and 3 bases from J; junction bases left unmatched: 5. The CDR3 length is 15 residues. CDR3 loop: CASSQGGGLDYGYTF. The CDR3 coding sequence is TGTGCCAGCAGCCAAGGAGGGGGCTTAGACTATGGCTACACCTTC.

The chain couples TRBV7-8 to TRBJ2-1; D not certain. Germline V gene lookup returns CDR1 SGHVS and CDR2 FQNEAQ. This CDR3 is 12 amino acids long. The V gene lost 2 bases and the J gene lost 8 bases, with 7 bases spanning the gap. CDR3 DNA sequence: TGTGCCAGCAGCTTAATACTGGATGAGCAGTTCTTC. Translation: CASSLILDEQFF. The complete variable domain, with remaining parts taken from reference TRBV7-8 and TRBJ2-1, reads GAGVSQSPRYKVAKRGQDVALRCDPISGHVSLFWYQQALGQGPEFLTYFQNEAQLDKSGLPSDRFFAERPEGSVSTLKIQRTQQEDSAVYLCASSLILDEQFFGPGTRLTVL.

This chain connects TRBV11-3 to TRBJ2-5, with 7 bases identical to TRBD2. The CDR3 has 15 amino acids. V was pared by 5 bases and J by 5 bases, with 11 bases of the junction left unmatched. Germline CDR1 and CDR2: SGHNT and YENEEA. CDR3 sequence reads: CASSRGGVREETQYF. CDR3 bases: TGTGCCAGCAGCCGTGGGGGGGTACGGGAGGAGACCCAGTACTTC.

The chain has TRBV30 and TRBJ2-3; 7 bases are a match to TRBD1. V lost 1 base and J lost 2; bases outside the gene matches: 9. CDR1 and CDR2 from the germline V gene are GTSNPN and SVGIG (reference sequence). CDR3 length: 16 amino acids. The DNA of the CDR3 is TGTGCCTGGAGTGAGAAACAGGGGCTATTCACAGATACGCAGTATTTT. It yields the protein CAWSEKQGLFTDTQYF.

J is TRBJ1-1 and V is TRBV2; tentatively, D is TRBD1 (6 bases). The CDR3 covers 11 residues. Trimming removed 6 bases at V and 9 bases at J, with 11 bases between. The germline CDR1 and CDR2 sequences are SNHLY and FYNNEI. In DNA, the CDR3 is TGTGCCAGCAGGTTGGGACAACAAGCTTTCTTT. Translated, it gives CASRLGQQAFF.

This clone was recorded only once. V usage is TRBV19 and J usage is TRBJ2-7, with D possibly being TRBD2 (5 bases). The CDR3 covers 16 residues. V was trimmed by 3 bases and J by 7 bases, leaving 22 bases between them. Germline loops: CDR1 LNHDA, CDR2 SQIVND (reference sequence). The CDR3 loop is CASSMGMGQLPGEQYF. The CDR3 DNA sequence: TGTGCCAGTAGTATGGGGATGGGTCAGCTACCGGGGGAGCAGTACTTC.

A remark on this clone: One end of the junction does not line up with germline, which may come from a read error. The chain is built from TRBV4-1 and TRBJ1-5; no clear D. CDR1 and CDR2 from the germline V gene are MGHRA and YSYEKL. This CDR3 is 15 amino acids long. The CDR3 region is CASSQDTGSYQPQHF. The CDR3 DNA is TGCGCCAGCAGCCAAGATACGGGTAGCTATCAGCCCCAGCATTTT.

This clone came up once. The V gene is TRBV7-8, the J gene TRBJ1-1, with unresolved D. CDR1 is SGHVS and CDR2 is FQNEAQ in the germline V gene. V was cut by 0 bases and J by 1 base, with 9 bases left in between. CDR3 length: 15 amino acids. This chain's CDR3 is CASSLARSQNTEAFF. In nucleotides, the CDR3 is TGTGCCAGCAGCTTAGCTCGGTCTCAGAACACTGAAGCTTTCTTT.

The chain recombines TRBV7-9 with TRBJ1-6, with 7 bases identical to TRBD1. CDR1 and CDR2 (germline): SEHNR, FQNEAQ (reference sequence). CDR3 length equals 13 residues. V shed 10 bases, J shed 6 bases, and the junction held 6 bases outside the gene matches. CDR3 nucleotide sequence: TGTGCCATACGACAGGGAGGTAATTCACCCCTCCACTTT. It codes for CAIRQGGNSPLHF.

The chain employs TRBV6-1 and TRBJ1-5; 7 nucleotides line up with TRBD1. Trimming took 3 bases from V and 5 from J; bases not matched to a gene: 13. The CDR3 is 17 amino acids. The germline gives CDR1 MNHNS, CDR2 SASEGT. CDR3 sequence: CASSDWDSLWRDQPQHF. CDR3 coding DNA: TGTGCCAGCAGTGACTGGGACAGCCTATGGCGTGATCAGCCCCAGCATTTT.

The chain combines TRBV6-5 with TRBJ2-3, with TRBD1 identical over 7 bases. Trimming removed 8 bases from V and 3 bases from J; junction bases left unmatched: 11. The CDR3 covers 15 residues. Germline assignment: CDR1 MNHEY and CDR2 SVGAGI. In DNA form, the CDR3 reads TGTGCCAGCCGGTTAGGGGGCATGAGGACAGATACGCAGTATTTT. Translation gives CASRLGGMRTDTQYF.

The genes are TRBV6-1 and TRBJ1-2; D is unresolved. The CDR3 is 13 amino acids. The V end lost 2 bases, the J end lost 6 bases, and 10 bases lay between the germline ends. Germline V gives CDR1 MNHNS, CDR2 SASEGT. Here the CDR3 reads CASSERGLNGYTF. CDR3 in DNA: TGTGCCAGCAGTGAACGGGGTTTGAATGGCTACACCTTC.